This T cell receptor (beta chain) was sequenced for a study of T cell responses to AZD1222 COVID-19 vaccine. Study-wide results and caveats: Possibly, clonal diversity was underestimated; donors were largely white British and included more females. CD4 TCRs covered the whole spike, strongest at regions 160-218 and 743-854. In all cases, repertoires were sampled only after the peak T cell response. At baseline, just a handful of AZD1222 recipients tested seropositive.

This clone has only one observation. Its target is not known. Trimming stripped 2 bases from V and 3 bases from J, with 0 bases between. The CDR3 spans 11 residues. From germline, CDR1 is SGHAT and CDR2 FQNNGV. Sequencing was performed with immunoSEQ multiplex PCR; in TCRdb, only in-frame clones are kept and a portion is missing. There are roughly 130,000 clones in the sample; 91% occur only once, and around 7.6% lies in the top ten. The sample here was peripheral blood, taken 28 days after the second dose of the MenACWY control vaccine. V gene TRBV11-2 combines with J gene TRBJ2-3; D is uncertain. The TCR was taken from an adult who received the MenACWY meningococcal vaccine as a control. The CDR3 spells CASSLTDTQYF. CDR3 coding DNA: TGTGCCAGCAGCTTAACAGATACGCAGTATTTT.